This T cell receptor beta chain was profiled in a study of a mutant IDH1 vaccine in newly diagnosed glioma. Comments on this clone: Its antigen is unidentified.

TCRdb keeps only in-frame clones here, not all; method: immunoSEQ multiplex PCR. The sample lists tens of thousands of clones; 75% to 90% were seen once. Stated time point: week 23, last vaccination. Alongside topical imiquimod, each dose of vaccine comprised 300 ug of mutant IDH1 20-mer peptide. New WHO grade 3 or 4 astrocytomas that were IDH1-mutant and ATRX-lost had been found in donors. The V and J ends lost 5 bases and 4 bases respectively, with 15 bases between them. CDR1 is MNHNY, CDR2 SVGAGI, per germline (reference sequence). The CDR3 sequence is 14 residues long. The chain is built from TRBV6-6 and TRBJ2-7, with D perhaps matching TRBD1 or TRBD2 (6 bases each). The source is a man aged 35-49 years with glioma. The sample consisted of PBMCs, taken from a glioma patient whose treatment included an IDH1 peptide vaccine. The CDR3 sequence: CASSLPGGRYEQYF. CDR3 coding DNA: TGTGCCAGCAGTCTCCCCGGGGGCAGGTACGAGCAGTACTTC.